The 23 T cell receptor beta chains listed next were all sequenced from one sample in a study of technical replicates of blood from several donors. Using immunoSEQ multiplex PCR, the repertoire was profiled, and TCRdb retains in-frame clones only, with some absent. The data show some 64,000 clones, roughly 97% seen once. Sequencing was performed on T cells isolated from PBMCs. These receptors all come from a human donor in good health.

For the CDR3, the DNA is TGTGCCAGCGGACCAGGGGGCCAACTGTTTTTT. Translated: CASGPGGQLFF. The V gene is TRBV2, the J gene TRBJ1-4; 8 nucleotides agree with TRBD1. The V gene end was trimmed by 8 bases and the J gene end by 12 bases; junction bases not matched to a gene: 5. From germline, CDR1 is SNHLY and CDR2 FYNNEI. The CDR3 length is 11 residues. Variable domain in full (rest from reference TRBV2 and TRBJ1-4): EPEVTQTPSHQVTQMGQEVILRCVPISNHLYFYWYRQILGQKVEFLVSFYNNEISEKSEIFDDQFSVERPDGSNFTLKIRSTKLEDSAMYFCASGPGGQLFFGSGTQLSVL.

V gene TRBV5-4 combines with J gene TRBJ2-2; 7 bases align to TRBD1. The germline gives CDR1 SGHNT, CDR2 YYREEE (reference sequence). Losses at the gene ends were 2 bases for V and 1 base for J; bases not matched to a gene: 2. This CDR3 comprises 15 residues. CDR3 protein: CASSFGTENTGELFF. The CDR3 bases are TGTGCCAGCAGCTTTGGGACAGAGAACACCGGGGAGCTGTTTTTT. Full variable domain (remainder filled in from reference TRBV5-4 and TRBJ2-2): ETGVTQSPTHLIKTRGQQVTLRCSSQSGHNTVSWYQQALGQGPQFIFQYYREEENGRGNFPPRFSGLQFPNYSSELNVNALELDDSALYLCASSFGTENTGELFFGEGSRLTVL.

CDR3 sequence: CASIIYTEAFF. The CDR3 coding sequence is TGTGCCAGCATCATTTACACTGAAGCTTTCTTT. The V gene is TRBV2, the J gene TRBJ1-1; D is uncertain. V was clipped by 7 bases and J by 3 bases, with 6 bases between them. CDR3 length: 11 amino acids. Germline lookup yields CDR1 SNHLY and CDR2 FYNNEI.

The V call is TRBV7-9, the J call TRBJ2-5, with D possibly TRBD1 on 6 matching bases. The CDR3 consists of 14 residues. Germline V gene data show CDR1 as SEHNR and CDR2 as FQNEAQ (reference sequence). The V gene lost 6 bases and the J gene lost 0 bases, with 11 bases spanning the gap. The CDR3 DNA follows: TGTGCCAGCAGTCGAGGACAGCACCAAGAGACCCAGTACTTC. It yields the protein CASSRGQHQETQYF.

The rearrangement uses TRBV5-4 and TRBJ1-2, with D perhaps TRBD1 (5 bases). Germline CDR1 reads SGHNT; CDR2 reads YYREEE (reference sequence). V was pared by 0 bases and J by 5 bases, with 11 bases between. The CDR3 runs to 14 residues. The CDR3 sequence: CASSLVGAGYGYTF. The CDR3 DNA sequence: TGTGCCAGCAGCTTGGTAGGGGCTGGGTATGGCTACACCTTC.

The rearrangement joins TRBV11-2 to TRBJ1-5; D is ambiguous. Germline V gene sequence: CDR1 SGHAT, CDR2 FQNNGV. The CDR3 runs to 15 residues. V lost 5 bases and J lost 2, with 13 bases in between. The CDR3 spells CASSRGLSGNQPQHF. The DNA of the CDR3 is TGTGCCAGCAGCAGAGGGTTGTCGGGCAATCAGCCCCAGCATTTT.

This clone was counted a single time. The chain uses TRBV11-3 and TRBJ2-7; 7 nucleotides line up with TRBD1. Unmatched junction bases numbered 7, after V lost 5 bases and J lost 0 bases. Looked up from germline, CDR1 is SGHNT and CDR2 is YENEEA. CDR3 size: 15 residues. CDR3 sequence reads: CASSEGTASSYEQYF. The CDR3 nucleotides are TGTGCCAGCAGCGAAGGGACAGCCTCCTCCTACGAGCAGTACTTC. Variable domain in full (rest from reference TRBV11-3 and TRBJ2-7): EAGVVQSPRYKIIEKKQPVAFWCNPISGHNTLYWYLQNLGQGPELLIRYENEEAVDDSQLPKDRFSAERLKGVDSTLKIQPAELGDSAVYLCASSEGTASSYEQYFGPGTRLTVT.

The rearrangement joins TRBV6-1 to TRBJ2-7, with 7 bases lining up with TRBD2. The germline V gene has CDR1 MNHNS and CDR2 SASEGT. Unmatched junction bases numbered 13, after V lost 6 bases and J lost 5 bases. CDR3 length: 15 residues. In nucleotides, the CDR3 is TGTGCCAGCAGCTCACCTCACGGGGGGAAAGACGAGCAGTACTTC. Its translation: CASSSPHGGKDEQYF.

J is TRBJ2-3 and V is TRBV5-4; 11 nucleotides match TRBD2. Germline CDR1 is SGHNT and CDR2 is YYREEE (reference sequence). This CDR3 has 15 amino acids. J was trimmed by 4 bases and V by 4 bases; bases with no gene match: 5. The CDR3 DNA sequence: TGTGCCAGCAGCACAACTAGCGGGAGAGCAGATACGCAGTATTTT. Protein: CASSTTSGRADTQYF.

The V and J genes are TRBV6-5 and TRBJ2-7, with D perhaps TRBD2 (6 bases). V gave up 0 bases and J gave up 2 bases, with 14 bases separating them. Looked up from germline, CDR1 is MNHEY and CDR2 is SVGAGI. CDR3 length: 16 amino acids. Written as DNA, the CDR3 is TGTGCCAGCAGTTACTCGATTTTGCGGGGAGCCTACGAGCAGTACTTC. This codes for CASSYSILRGAYEQYF.

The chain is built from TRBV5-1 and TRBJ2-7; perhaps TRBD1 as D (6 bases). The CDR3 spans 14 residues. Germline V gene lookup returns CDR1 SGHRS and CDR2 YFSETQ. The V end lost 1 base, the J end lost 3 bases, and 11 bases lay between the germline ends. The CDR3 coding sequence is TGCGCCAGCAGCTTGTTCGGACAGAACTACGAGCAGTACTTC. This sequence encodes CASSLFGQNYEQYF.

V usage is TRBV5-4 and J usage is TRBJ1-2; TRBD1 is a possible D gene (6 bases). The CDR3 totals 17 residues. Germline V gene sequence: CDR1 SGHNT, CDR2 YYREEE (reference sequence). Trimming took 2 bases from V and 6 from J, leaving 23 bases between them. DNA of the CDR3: TGTGCCAGCAGCTTCGGTCCAGGGGTTGGTCCGGTAGATGGCTACACCTTC. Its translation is CASSFGPGVGPVDGYTF.

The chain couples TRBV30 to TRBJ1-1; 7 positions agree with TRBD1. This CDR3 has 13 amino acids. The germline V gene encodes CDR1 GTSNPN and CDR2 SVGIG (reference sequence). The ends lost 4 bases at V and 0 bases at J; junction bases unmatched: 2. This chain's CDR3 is CAWTGQVNTEAFF. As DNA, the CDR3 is TGTGCCTGGACCGGACAGGTGAACACTGAAGCTTTCTTT. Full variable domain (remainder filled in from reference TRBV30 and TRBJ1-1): SQTIHQWPATLVQPVGSPLSLECTVEGTSNPNLYWYRQAAGRGLQLLFYSVGIGQISSEVPQNLSASRPQDRQFILSSKKLLLSDSGFYLCAWTGQVNTEAFFGQGTRLTVV.

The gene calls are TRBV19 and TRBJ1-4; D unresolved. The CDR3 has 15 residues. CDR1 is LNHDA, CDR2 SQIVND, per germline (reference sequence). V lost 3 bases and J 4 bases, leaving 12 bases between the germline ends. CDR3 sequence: CASSIFGQINEKLFF. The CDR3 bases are TGTGCCAGTAGTATTTTTGGGCAGATTAATGAAAAACTGTTTTTT.

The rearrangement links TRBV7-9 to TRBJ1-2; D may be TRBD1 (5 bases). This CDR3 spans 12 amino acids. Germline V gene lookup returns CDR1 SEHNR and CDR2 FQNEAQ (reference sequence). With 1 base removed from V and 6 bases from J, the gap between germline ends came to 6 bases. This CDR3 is CASSLGRDGYTF. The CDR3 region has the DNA TGTGCCAGCAGCTTAGGCAGGGATGGCTACACCTTC.

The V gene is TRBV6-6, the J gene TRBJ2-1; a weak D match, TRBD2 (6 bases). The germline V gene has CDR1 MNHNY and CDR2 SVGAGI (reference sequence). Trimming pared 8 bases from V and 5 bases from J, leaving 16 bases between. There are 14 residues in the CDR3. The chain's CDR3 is CASAHTGAHNEQFF. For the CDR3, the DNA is TGTGCCAGCGCCCACACGGGAGCTCACAATGAGCAGTTCTTC.

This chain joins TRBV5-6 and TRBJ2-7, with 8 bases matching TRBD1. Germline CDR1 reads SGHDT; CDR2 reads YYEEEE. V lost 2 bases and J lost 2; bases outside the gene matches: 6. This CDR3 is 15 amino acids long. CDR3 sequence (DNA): TGTGCCAGCAGCTTACCGGACAGGGACCCCTACGAGCAGTACTTC. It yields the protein CASSLPDRDPYEQYF.

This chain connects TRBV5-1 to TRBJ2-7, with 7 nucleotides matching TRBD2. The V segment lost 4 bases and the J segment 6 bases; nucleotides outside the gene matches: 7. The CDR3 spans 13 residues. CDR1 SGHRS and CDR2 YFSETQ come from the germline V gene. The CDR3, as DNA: TGCGCCAGCAGCCCGGGGGGACCGATCGAGCAGTACTTC. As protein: CASSPGGPIEQYF.

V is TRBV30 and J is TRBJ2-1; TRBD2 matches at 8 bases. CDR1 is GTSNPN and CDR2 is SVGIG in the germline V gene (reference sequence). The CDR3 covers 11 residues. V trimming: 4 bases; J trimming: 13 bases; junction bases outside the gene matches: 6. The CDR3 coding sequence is TGTGCCTGGATCGGGGGGGGAGTTCAGTTCTTC. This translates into CAWIGGGVQFF.

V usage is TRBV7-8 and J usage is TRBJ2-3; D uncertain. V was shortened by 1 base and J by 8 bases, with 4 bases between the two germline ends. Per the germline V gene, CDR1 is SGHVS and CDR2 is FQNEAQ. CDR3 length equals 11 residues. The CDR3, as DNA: TGTGCCAGCAGCTTAGGGGCTACGCAGTATTTT. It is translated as CASSLGATQYF.

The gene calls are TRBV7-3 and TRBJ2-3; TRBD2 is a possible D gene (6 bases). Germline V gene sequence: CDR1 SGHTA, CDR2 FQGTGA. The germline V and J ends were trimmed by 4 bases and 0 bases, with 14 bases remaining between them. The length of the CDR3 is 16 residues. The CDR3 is CASSYGIGTSTDTQYF. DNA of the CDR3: TGTGCCAGCAGCTACGGGATTGGGACTAGCACAGATACGCAGTATTTT.

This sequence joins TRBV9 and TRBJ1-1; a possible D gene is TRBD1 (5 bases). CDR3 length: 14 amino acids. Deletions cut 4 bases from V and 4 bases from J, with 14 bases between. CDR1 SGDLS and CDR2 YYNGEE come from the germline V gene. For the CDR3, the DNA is TGTGCCAGCAGCCCCTACGGGGGGAGCACTGAAGCTTTCTTT. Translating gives CASSPYGGSTEAFF. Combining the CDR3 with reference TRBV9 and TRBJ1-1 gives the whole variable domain DSGVTQTPKHLITATGQRVTLRCSPRSGDLSVYWYQQSLDQGLQFLIQYYNGEERAKGNILERFSAQQFPDLHSELNLSSLELGDSALYFCASSPYGGSTEAFFGQGTRLTVV.

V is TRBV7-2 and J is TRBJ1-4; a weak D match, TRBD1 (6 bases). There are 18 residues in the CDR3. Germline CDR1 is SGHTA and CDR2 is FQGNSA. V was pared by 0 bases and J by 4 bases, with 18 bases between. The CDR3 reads CASSLADLWTDGNEKLFF. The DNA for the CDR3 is TGTGCCAGCAGCTTAGCCGACCTTTGGACAGATGGTAATGAAAAACTGTTTTTT.